The rows below give T cell receptor beta chains drawn from one sample of a study of glioma-infiltrating T cells after dendritic cell vaccination. Assay used: immunoSEQ multiplex PCR; TCRdb lists only in-frame clones, some missing. Altogether about 10,000 clones are present, 81% being singletons, with the ten largest covering about 40%. This specimen was blood, taken after dendritic cell vaccination. These receptors all stem from a human donor with glioblastoma. The CDR3 runs from the conserved cysteine through the conserved F or W. A D gene is named only where the DNA matches it firmly. Clone size is shown for a subset of rows, as once, few, many or a class of expanded clone.

13 TRBJ1-3 . . TRBV14 CASSQASGNTIYF TGTGCCAGCAGCCAAGCATCTGGAAACACCATATATTTT
14 TRBJ1-1 . . TRBV5-4 CASSLGQINTEAFF TGTGCCAGCAGCTTGGGACAGATAAACACTGAAGCTTTCTTT
16 TRBJ1-5 . . TRBV5-6 CASSLGAGPPNQPQHF TGTGCCAGCAGCTTGGGTGCGGGGCCCCCCAATCAGCCCCAGCATTTT
17 TRBJ2-5 TRBD2 once TRBV7-6 CASSLVGGAHNQETQYF TGTGCCAGCAGCTTAGTCGGGGGGGCCCATAACCAAGAGACCCAGTACTTC
18 TRBJ2-7 TRBD2 few TRBV5-6 CASSLPPGLAGAGYEQYF TGTGCCAGCAGCTTGCCACCGGGACTAGCGGGAGCAGGATACGAGCAGTACTTC
12 TRBJ2-1 . . TRBV9 CASSLPAREQFF TGTGCCAGCAGCTTACCGGCGAGGGAGCAGTTCTTC
21 TRBJ1-3 . . TRBV21-1 CASSKARDRGTRLSSGNTIYF TGTGCCAGCAGCAAAGCCCGGGACAGGGGGACCCGCCTGAGCTCTGGAAACACCATATATTTT
16 TRBJ2-7 TRBD2 . TRBV2 CASSGTAGGPVHEQYF TGTGCCAGCAGTGGGACGGCGGGAGGGCCTGTACACGAGCAGTACTTC
14 TRBJ2-1 TRBD2 . TRBV12-5 CASGLNGRRHEQFF TGTGCTAGTGGTTTGAACGGGAGGAGGCATGAGCAGTTCTTC
15 TRBJ2-3 TRBD2 . TRBV6-1 CASSGTSGTPDTQYF TGTGCCAGCAGTGGGACTAGCGGGACCCCAGATACGCAGTATTTT
15 TRBJ2-3 . . TRBV4-3 CASSQAAGPTDTQYF TGCGCCAGCAGCCAAGCCGCAGGGCCGACAGATACGCAGTATTTT
16 TRBJ2-6 . . TRBV25-1 CASSVNRVSGANVLTF TGTGCCAGCAGTGTAAACAGGGTGTCTGGGGCCAACGTCCTGACTTTC
13 TRBJ1-4 . . TRBV10-3 CAISEEANEKLFF TGTGCCATCAGTGAAGAGGCTAATGAAAAACTGTTTTTT
14 TRBJ1-1 . . TRBV7-9 CASSLSGMNTEAFF TGTGCCAGCAGCTTATCAGGGATGAACACTGAAGCTTTCTTT
17 TRBJ2-1 TRBD1 . TRBV25-1 CASSGQTTGALHNEQFF TGTGCCAGCAGTGGGCAGACGACAGGGGCTCTTCACAATGAGCAGTTCTTC
15 TRBJ1-1 . . TRBV19 CASSIQGGIVTEAFF TGTGCCAGTAGTATCCAAGGGGGTATTGTGACTGAAGCTTTCTTT
14 TRBJ2-7 . . TRBV6-6 CASMPGRDSYEQYF TGTGCCAGCATGCCAGGGCGGGACTCCTACGAGCAGTACTTC
16 TRBJ2-3 TRBD2 . TRBV12-5 CASGSGLAGEDDTQYF TGTGCTAGTGGTTCGGGACTAGCGGGAGAAGACGATACGCAGTATTTT
14 TRBJ2-6 . . TRBV27 CATTSLSGANVLTF TGTGCCACCACGAGCCTCTCTGGGGCCAACGTCCTGACTTTC
19 TRBJ2-4 TRBD2 . TRBV19 CASSKGLAGLQRVKNIQYF TGTGCCAGTAGTAAGGGACTAGCGGGCCTACAGCGTGTCAAAAACATTCAGTACTTC
15 TRBJ2-1 . once TRBV7-2 CASSSVFAAYNEQFF TGTGCCAGCAGCTCCGTCTTTGCGGCTTACAATGAGCAGTTCTTC
15 TRBJ2-3 . . TRBV6-1 CASSDLRDQRDTQYF TGTGCCAGCAGTGACCTCCGGGATCAGAGGGATACGCAGTATTTT
18 TRBJ2-3 TRBD2 . TRBV27 CASSLSLGLAGVADTQYF TGTGCCAGCAGTTTATCATTGGGACTAGCGGGAGTGGCAGATACGCAGTATTTT